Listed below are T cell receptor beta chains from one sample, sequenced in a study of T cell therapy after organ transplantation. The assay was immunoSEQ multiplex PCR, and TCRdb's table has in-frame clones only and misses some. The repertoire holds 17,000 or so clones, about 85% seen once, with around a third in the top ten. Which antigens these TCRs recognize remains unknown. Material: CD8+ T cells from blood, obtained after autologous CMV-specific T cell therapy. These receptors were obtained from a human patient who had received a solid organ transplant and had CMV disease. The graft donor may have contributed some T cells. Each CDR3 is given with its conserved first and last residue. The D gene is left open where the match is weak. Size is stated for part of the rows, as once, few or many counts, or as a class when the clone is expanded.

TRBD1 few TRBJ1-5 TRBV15 CATSRDSNTGDSNQPQHF TGTGCCACCAGCAGAGATTCAAATACAGGGGACTCCAATCAGCCCCAGCATTTT
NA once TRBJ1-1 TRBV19 CASRRTGNTEAFF TGTGCCAGTCGCCGGACGGGGAACACTGAAGCTTTCTTT
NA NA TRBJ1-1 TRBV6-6 CASSYEGYTEAFF TGTGCCAGCAGTTACGAGGGCTACACTGAAGCTTTCTTT
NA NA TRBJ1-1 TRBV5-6 CASSADLGTEAFF TGTGCCAGCAGCGCGGACCTGGGGACTGAAGCTTTCTTT
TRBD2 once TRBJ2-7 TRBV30 CAWSRLAGAYEQYF TGTGCCTGGAGCAGACTAGCGGGAGCCTACGAGCAGTACTTC
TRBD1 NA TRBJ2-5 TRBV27 CASKEGTGGFETQYF TGTGCCAGTAAAGAAGGGACAGGGGGCTTTGAGACCCAGTACTTC
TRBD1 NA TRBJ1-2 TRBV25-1 CASSRQGARGYTF TGTGCCAGCAGCAGACAGGGGGCGCGGGGCTACACCTTC
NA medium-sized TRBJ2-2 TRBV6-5 CASRQNTGELFF TGTGCCAGCAGACAGAACACCGGGGAGCTGTTTTTT
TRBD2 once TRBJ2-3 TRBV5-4 CASSLASGRADEADTQYF TGTGCCAGCAGCTTGGCTAGCGGGAGGGCCGATGAGGCAGATACGCAGTATTTT
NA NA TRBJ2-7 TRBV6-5 CASRTPAYEQYF TGTGCCAGCAGGACCCCAGCCTACGAGCAGTACTTC
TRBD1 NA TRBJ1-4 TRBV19 CASNPGQGLTNEKLFF TGTGCCAGTAATCCGGGACAGGGGTTAACTAATGAAAAACTGTTTTTT
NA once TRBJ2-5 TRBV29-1 CSVGIIGSVVETQYF TGCAGCGTTGGAATAATTGGGTCGGTTGTTGAGACCCAGTACTTC
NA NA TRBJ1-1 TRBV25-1 CASSEQGRDTEAFF TGTGCCAGCAGTGAACAGGGCAGGGACACTGAAGCTTTCTTT
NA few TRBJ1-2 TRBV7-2 CASSQTDNYGYTF TGTGCCAGCAGCCAGACAGATAACTATGGCTACACCTTC
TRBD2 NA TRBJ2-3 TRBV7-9 CASSFLAGGRADTQYF TGTGCCAGCAGCTTTCTAGCGGGGGGAAGGGCGGATACGCAGTATTTT
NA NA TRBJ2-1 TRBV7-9 CASSLRGVNSYNEQFF TGTGCCAGCAGCTTACGGGGCGTAAATTCCTACAATGAGCAGTTCTTC
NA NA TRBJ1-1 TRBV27 CASSSATMILTEAFF TGTGCCAGCAGTTCGGCCACGATGATTCTCACTGAAGCTTTCTTT
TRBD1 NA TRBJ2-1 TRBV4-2 CASSLTQGATYNEQFF TGTGCCAGCAGCTTAACACAGGGGGCGACCTACAATGAGCAGTTCTTC
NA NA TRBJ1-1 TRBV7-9 CASSWADLNTEAFF TGTGCCAGCAGCTGGGCCGACCTGAACACTGAAGCTTTCTTT
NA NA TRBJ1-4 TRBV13 CASSFRLEGHNEKLFF TGTGCCAGCAGCTTCCGCCTGGAGGGACATAATGAAAAACTGTTTTTT
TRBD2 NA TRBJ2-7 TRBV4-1 CASSQAGGSGNNEQYF TGCGCCAGCAGCCAAGCGGGTGGCAGCGGGAACAACGAGCAGTACTTC
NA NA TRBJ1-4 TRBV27 CASSLGTYGEKLFF TGTGCCAGCAGTCTTGGGACTTATGGTGAAAAACTGTTTTTT
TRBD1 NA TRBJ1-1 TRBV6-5 CASSPGQGLTEAFF TGTGCCAGCAGTCCCGGACAGGGTTTGACTGAAGCTTTCTTT
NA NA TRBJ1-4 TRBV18 CASSELGRGTEEGEKLFF TGTGCCAGCTCAGAGTTGGGGAGGGGAACGGAAGAAGGTGAAAAACTGTTTTTT
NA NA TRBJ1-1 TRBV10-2 CASSETKGERHPEAFF TGCGCCAGCAGTGAGACGAAGGGGGAGCGGCACCCTGAAGCTTTCTTT
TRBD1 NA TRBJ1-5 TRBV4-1 CASSQKGQGDQPQHF TGCGCCAGCAGCCAAAAGGGACAGGGCGATCAGCCCCAGCATTTT
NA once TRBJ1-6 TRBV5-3 CARSLVLGEGLGSPLHF TGTGCCAGAAGCTTGGTATTAGGTGAGGGCTTGGGATCACCCCTCCACTTT